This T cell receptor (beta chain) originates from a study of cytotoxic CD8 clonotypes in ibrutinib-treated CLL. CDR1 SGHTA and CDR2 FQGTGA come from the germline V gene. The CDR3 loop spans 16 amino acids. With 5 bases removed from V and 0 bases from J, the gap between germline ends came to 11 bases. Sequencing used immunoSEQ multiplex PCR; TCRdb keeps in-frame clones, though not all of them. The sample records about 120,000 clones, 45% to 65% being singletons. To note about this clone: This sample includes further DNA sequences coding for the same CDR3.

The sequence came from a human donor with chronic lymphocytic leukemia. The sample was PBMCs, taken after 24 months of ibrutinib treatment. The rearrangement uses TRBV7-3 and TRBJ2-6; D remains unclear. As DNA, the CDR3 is TGTGCCAGCAGCCCCCAGGCCCTCTCTGGGGCCAACGTCCTGACTTTC. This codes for CASSPQALSGANVLTF.